Detailed here is one TCR beta chain. Profiled with immunoSEQ multiplex PCR; TCRdb holds only in-frame clones, not every one. The top ten hold around 0.8% of the sample, which has 100,000 to 140,000 clones, less than 95% seen once. This record comes from a study of T cell changes during pregnancy in multiple sclerosis. This CDR3 comprises 14 residues. V was cut by 10 bases and J by 7 bases, with 19 bases left in between. In germline, CDR1 is LNHDA, CDR2 SQIVND (reference sequence). This TCR derives from a female donor in good health, enrolled as a control in a pregnancy study. The specimen comprised peripheral blood, sampled in the third trimester of pregnancy. The gene calls are TRBV19 and TRBJ1-4; D unresolved. The CDR3 nucleotides read TGTGCCACCAAGGCAAGATCGGGGAGTGAAAAACTGTTTTTT. This translates into CATKARSGSEKLFF.